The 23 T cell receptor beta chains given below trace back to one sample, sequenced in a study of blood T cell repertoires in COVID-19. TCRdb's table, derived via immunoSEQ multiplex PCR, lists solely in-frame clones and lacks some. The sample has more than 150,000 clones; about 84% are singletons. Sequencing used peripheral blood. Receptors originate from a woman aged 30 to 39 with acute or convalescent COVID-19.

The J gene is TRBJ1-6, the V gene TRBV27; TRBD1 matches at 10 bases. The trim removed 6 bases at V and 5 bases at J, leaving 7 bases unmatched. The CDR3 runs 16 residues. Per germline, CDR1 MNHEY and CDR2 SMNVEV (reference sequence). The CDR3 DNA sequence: TGTGCCAGCAGCCGACAGGGGGCGCAAGATAATTCACCCCTCCACTTT. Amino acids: CASSRQGAQDNSPLHF.

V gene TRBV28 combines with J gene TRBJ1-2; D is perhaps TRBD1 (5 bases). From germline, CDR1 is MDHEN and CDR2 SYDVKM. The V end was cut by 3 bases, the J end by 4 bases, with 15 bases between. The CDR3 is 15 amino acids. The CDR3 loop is CASSFPLTESYGYTF. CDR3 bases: TGTGCCAGCAGTTTTCCCCTGACAGAATCCTATGGCTACACCTTC.

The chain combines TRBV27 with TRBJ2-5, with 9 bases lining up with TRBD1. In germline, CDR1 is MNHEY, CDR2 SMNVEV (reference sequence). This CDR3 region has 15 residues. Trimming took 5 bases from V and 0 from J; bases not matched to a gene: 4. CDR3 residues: CASSPDRGNQETQYF. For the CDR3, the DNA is TGTGCCAGCAGTCCGGACAGGGGTAACCAAGAGACCCAGTACTTC.

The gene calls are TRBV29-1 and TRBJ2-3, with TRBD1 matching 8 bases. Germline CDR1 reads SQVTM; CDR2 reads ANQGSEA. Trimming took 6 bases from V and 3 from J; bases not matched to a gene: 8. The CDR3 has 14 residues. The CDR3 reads CSVLTGVVTDTQYF. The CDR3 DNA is TGCAGCGTGCTGACAGGGGTTGTAACAGATACGCAGTATTTT.

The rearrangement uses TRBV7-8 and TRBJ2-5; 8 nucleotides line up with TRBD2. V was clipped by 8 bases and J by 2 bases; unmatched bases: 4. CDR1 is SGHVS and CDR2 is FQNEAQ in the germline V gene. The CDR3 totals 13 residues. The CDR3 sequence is CASSPGGQETQYF. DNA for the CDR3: TGTGCCAGCTCTCCGGGAGGGCAAGAGACCCAGTACTTC.

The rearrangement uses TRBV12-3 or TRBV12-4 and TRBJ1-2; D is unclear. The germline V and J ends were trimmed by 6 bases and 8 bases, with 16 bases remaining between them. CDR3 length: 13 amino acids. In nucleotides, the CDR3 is TGTGCCAGCAGAAATAGCATGACGAGGGGCTACACCTTC. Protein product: CASRNSMTRGYTF.

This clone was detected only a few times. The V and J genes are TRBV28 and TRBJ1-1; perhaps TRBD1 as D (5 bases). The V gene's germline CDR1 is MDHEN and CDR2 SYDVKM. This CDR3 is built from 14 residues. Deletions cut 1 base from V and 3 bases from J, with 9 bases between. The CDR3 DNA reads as TGTGCCAGCAGTTTATCGGCAGGGCACACTGAAGCTTTCTTT. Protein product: CASSLSAGHTEAFF.

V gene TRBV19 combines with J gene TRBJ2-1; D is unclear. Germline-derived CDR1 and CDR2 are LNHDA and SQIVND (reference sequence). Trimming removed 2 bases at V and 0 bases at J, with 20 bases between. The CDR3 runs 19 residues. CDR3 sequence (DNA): TGTGCCAGTAGTATAATTCTGGGTCCGATCGACTTCTCCTACAATGAGCAGTTCTTC. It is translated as CASSIILGPIDFSYNEQFF.

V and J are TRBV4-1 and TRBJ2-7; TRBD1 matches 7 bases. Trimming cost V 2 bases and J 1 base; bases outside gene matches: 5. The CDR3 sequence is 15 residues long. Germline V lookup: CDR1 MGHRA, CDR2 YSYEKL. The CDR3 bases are TGCGCCAGCAGCCAATCCCCGGGACAGTCCTACGAGCAGTACTTC. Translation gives CASSQSPGQSYEQYF.

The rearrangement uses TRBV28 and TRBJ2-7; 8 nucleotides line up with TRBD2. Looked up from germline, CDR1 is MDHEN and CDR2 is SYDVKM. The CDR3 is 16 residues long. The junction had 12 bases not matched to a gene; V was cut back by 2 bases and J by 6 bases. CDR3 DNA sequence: TGTGCCAGCAGTTTAGGGAGGGGGACTAGTGCTTTCGAGCAGTACTTC. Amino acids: CASSLGRGTSAFEQYF. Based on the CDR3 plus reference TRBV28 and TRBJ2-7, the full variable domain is DVKVTQSSRYLVKRTGEKVFLECVQDMDHENMFWYRQDPGLGLRLIYFSYDVKMKEKGDIPEGYSVSREKKERFSLILESASTNQTSMYLCASSLGRGTSAFEQYFGPGTRLTVT.

The CDR3 DNA reads TGTGCCAGCAGTGAAGGTTGGGGGCTAGACTATGGCTACACCTTC. Translated, it gives CASSEGWGLDYGYTF. The rearrangement uses TRBV2 and TRBJ1-2, with D perhaps TRBD1 (6 bases). The CDR3 has 15 residues. V lost 1 base, J lost 3 bases, and 12 bases lay in between. Per the germline V gene, CDR1 is SNHLY and CDR2 is FYNNEI.

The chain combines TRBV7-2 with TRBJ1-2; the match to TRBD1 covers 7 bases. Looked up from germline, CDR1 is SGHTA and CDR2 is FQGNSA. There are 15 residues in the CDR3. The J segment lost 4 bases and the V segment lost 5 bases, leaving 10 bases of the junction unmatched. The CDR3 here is CASSPRDSLSYGYTF. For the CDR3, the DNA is TGTGCCAGCAGCCCGAGGGACAGCCTCTCCTATGGCTACACCTTC.

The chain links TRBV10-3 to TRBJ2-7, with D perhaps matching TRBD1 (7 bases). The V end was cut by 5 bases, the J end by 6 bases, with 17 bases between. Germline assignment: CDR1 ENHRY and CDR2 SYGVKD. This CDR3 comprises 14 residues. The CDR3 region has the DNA TGTGCCATCAGTCGGGTCGGAGGGGGCCCCGAGCAGTACTTC. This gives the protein CAISRVGGGPEQYF.

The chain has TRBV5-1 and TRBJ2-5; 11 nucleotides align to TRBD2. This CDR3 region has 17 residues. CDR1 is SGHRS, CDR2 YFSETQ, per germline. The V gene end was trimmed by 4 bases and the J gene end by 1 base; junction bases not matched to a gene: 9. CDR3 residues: CASSHGQTSGAQETQYF. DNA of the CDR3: TGCGCCAGCAGCCACGGCCAGACTAGCGGGGCCCAAGAGACCCAGTACTTC. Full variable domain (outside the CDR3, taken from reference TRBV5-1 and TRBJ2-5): KAGVTQTPRYLIKTRGQQVTLSCSPISGHRSVSWYQQTPGQGLQFLFEYFSETQRNKGNFPGRFSGRQFSNSRSEMNVSTLELGDSALYLCASSHGQTSGAQETQYFGPGTRLLVL.

CDR3 coding DNA: TGTGCCAGCAGCGCAGGCACAGGGGGCTACGAGCAGTACTTC. Amino acid sequence: CASSAGTGGYEQYF. V usage is TRBV7-6 and J usage is TRBJ2-7; 8 positions agree with TRBD1. CDR1 is SGHVS, CDR2 FNYEAQ, per germline. There are 14 residues in the CDR3. The V segment lost 5 bases and the J segment 3 bases; nucleotides outside the gene matches: 6.

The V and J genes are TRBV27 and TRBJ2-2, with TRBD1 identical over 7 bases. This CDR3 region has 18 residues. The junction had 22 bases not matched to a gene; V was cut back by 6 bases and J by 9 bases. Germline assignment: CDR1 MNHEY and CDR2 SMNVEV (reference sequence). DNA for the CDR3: TGTGCCAGCAGCTTCCGAGGCCCTAGACAGGGCGGGCGAAGGGAGCTGTTTTTT. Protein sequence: CASSFRGPRQGGRRELFF.

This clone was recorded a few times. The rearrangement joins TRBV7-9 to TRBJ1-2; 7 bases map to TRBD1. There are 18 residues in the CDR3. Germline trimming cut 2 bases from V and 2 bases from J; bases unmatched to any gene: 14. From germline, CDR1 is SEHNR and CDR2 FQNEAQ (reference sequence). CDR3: CASSLPPGQLILNYGYTF. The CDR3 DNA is TGTGCCAGCAGCTTACCCCCGGGACAGCTTATATTAAACTATGGCTACACCTTC.

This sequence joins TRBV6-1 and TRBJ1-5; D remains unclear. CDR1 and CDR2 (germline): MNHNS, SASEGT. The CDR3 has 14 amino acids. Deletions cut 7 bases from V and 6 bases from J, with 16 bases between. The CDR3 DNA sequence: TGTGCCAGCACAGACCCTCGACGGGGTCAGCCCCAGCATTTT. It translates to CASTDPRRGQPQHF.

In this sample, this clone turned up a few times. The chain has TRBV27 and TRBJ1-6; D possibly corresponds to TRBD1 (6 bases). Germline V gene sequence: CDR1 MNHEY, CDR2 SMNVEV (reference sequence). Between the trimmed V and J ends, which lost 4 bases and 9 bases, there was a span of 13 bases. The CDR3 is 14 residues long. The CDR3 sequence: CASSSRGWGSPLHF. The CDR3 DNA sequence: TGTGCCAGCAGTTCCAGGGGTTGGGGTTCACCCCTCCACTTT.

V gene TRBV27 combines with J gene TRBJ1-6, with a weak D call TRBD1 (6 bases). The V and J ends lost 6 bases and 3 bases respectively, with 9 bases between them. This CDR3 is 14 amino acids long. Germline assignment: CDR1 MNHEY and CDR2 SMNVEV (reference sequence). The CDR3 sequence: CASRGTHYNSPLHF. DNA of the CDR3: TGTGCCAGCAGAGGGACACACTATAATTCACCCCTCCACTTT.

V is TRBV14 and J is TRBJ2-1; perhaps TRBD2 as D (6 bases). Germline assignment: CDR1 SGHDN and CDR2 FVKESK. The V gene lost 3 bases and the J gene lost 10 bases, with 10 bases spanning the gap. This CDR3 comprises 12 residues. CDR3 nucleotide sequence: TGTGCCAGCAGCCAGGCGGGGTGGGAGCAGTTCTTC. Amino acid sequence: CASSQAGWEQFF. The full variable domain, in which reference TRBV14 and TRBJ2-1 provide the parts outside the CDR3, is EAGVTQFPSHSVIEKGQTVTLRCDPISGHDNLYWYRRVMGKEIKFLLHFVKESKQDESGMPNNRFLAERTGGTYSTLKVQPAELEDSGVYFCASSQAGWEQFFGPGTRLTVL.

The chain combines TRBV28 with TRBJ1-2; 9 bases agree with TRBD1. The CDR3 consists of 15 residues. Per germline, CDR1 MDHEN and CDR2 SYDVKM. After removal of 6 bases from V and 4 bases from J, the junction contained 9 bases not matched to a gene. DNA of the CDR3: TGTGCCAGCAGCCTTGGACAGGGGAATGGCTATGGCTACACCTTC. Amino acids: CASSLGQGNGYGYTF.

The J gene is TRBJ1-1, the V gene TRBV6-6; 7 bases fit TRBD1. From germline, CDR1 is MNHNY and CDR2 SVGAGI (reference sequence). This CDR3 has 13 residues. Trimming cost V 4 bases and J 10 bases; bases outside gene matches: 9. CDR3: CASSSEGARIAFF. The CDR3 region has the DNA TGTGCCAGCAGTTCAGAGGGGGCGCGGATAGCTTTCTTT.